This T cell receptor (beta chain) was found in a study of T cells in Graves' hyperthyroidism and ophthalmopathy (dated by TCRdb to the late 2010s). Some background on the complete study: Peripheral blood samples were taken at the time of initial diagnosis, prior to any treatment. TCR V-J signatures able to tell the groups apart were searched for in a discovery cohort of more than 90 patients, of whom more than 40 had Graves' ophthalmopathy and roughly 59 had stable Graves' hyperthyroidism. Whether ophthalmopathy could be predicted prospectively was tested in an independent validation cohort made up of 18 to 20 hyperthyroidism patients plus 17 patients who later progressed to ophthalmopathy. The 100 or so discovery patients were randomly split 7:3 into training and test sets. Thyroid tissue and blood T-cell repertoires from six or seven Graves' hyperthyroidism patients were also compared in the study. Once sampling was done, hyperthyroidism patients were given methimazole at a starting dose of 30 mg daily, whereas ophthalmopathy patients were given high-dose intravenous methylprednisolone. The paper reports TCR Vbeta CDR3 sequencing of over 120 peripheral blood samples: 40 to 45 ophthalmopathy, fewer than 80 hyperthyroidism and some 17 progressor patients. Paper-wide results and their limitations: No statistical method was used to fix the sample size in advance, and group allocation was not hidden from the investigators. In cross-validation, a model built on a 13 V-J signature told ophthalmopathy apart from stable hyperthyroidism with approximately 90% sensitivity and around 84% specificity, and in testing the same model reached 80%/75%. Blood samples also contained most of the expanded thyroid clonotypes (frequency above 0.001), which suggests that blood repertoires may reflect thyroid immune responses. In validation, progression to ophthalmopathy was predicted by the model with 65% to 71% sensitivity and 72% to 85% specificity, a median of about 6 months before onset.

This clonotype was seen more than once but under ten times. Its antigen target is currently unknown. The junction departs from the called germline gene at one end, perhaps through a read error. The TCR beta CDR3 regions were amplified from RNA transcripts. For the first round of RT-PCR on the TCR CDR3, the HTBI primer set was used together with the Qiagen OneStep RT-PCR kit. Libraries were constructed in a second round of multiplex PCR, after which size selection and purification were carried out. Sequencing of the libraries was done on an Illumina HiSeq2000 using paired-end 100 bp reads. Per the authors' processing: SOAPnuke was used to process the raw data, throwing out any read that contained adapters or uncalled bases, had a mean Phred below 15, or lacked an exact constant-primer or identifier match. COPE v1.2.5 was used to merge high-quality paired reads, and clonotypes were defined as unique nucleotide sequences. MiTCR v1.1 was used to align clonotypes to the IMGT TRBV, TRBD and TRBJ reference segments. Analysis was restricted to V-J combinations with a frequency above 0.0001, which covered 99.2% of repertoires. The TCS score was defined as the ratio of F50 (clonal expansion) to E x V (chaos), calculated using BLOSUM62-based TCRdist between CDR3 peptides within each V-J. Welch's t-statistics and random forest reduced 500 to 550 V-J features to about 13, which were used in a naive Bayes classifier (R e1071). The public sequencing data were trimmed at Q25 with fastp and processed into clonotypes with MiXCR by TCRdb, which kept only in-frame beta chains. Merged by CDR3 protein, the rows form single entries marked with the most common genes and DNA. For this entry, the V and J calls and clone size follow TCRdb and not the study's own pipeline. The sample table records hundreds of thousands of distinct CDR3 sequences; 12% to 15% of these occur just once. The top ten clonotypes cover 9.5% to 13% of the sample.

Stable Graves' hyperthyroidism was defined as no progression to ophthalmopathy during 18 months of follow-up. Hyperthyroidism patients were newly diagnosed, had a disease duration of under 2 months, and were aged 18 to 65 years. Exclusion was applied to patients with uncontrolled infections, other autoimmune diseases, pregnancy or lactation. Diagnoses were established on the basis of clinical symptoms, serum thyroxine and TRAb, thyroid ultrasound, and orbital computed tomography. PBMCs were isolated from 10 ml of fresh peripheral blood by Ficoll-Paque density gradient centrifugation. Trizol reagent was used to extract total RNA, and RNA quality was then checked on an Agilent 2100 Bioanalyzer. As encoded in the germline V gene, CDR1 is MRHNA while CDR2 is SNTAGT. The CDR3 runs 13 residues from the cysteine to the phenylalanine. The read is trimmed to its CDR3 DNA, 39 bases read in frame from base 1.

The chain couples TRBV6-4 to TRBJ2-1; no D gene is confidently identified. The specimen was blood. The TCR comes from a woman under 30 with Graves' hyperthyroidism. The CDR3 protein is CASSDSEANEQSF. The DNA reads TGTGCCAGCAGTGACTCGGAAGCAAATGAGCAGTCCTTC.